This T cell receptor (beta chain) was documented in a study of siplizumab effects on memory and regulatory T cells. Overall study findings and caveats: Siplizumab, the agent tested, significantly reduced alloreactive sequences traceable to unstimulated CD4+ memory cells. The mapping of alloreactive clones to unstimulated subsets covered only a minor fraction of them. Proliferating Tregs' suppressive function in siplizumab cultures went unconfirmed.

TCRdb's table, derived via immunoSEQ multiplex PCR, lists solely in-frame clones and lacks some. The sample lists about 110,000 clones; around nine tenths were seen once. Notes on this clone: Its target is unknown.

The CDR3 has 16 amino acids. Germline V gene data show CDR1 as MNHNS and CDR2 as SASEGT. Trimming pared 2 bases from V and 4 bases from J, leaving 14 bases between. The sequence was obtained from a human donor in good health. The genes are TRBV6-1 and TRBJ1-4, with a possible D match to TRBD1 (5 bases). What was sequenced was CD4+ T cells sorted from blood. CDR3 in amino acids: CASSEFPPGFNEKLFF. The CDR3 nucleotides read TGTGCCAGCAGTGAATTTCCCCCAGGGTTTAATGAAAAACTGTTTTTT.